This is a list of T cell receptor beta chains from one sample in a study of blood T cell repertoires in COVID-19. Measured with immunoSEQ multiplex PCR; TCRdb has only the in-frame clones, and not every one. Found here are 63,000 or so clones, 88% of them singletons; the top ten hold approximately 1.5%. Sample: peripheral blood. The receptors derive from a human donor in a cohort sampled during active COVID-19. Both conserved end residues are part of each CDR3. Each record gives: CDR3 length, V gene, CDR3 protein.

CDR3 length: 16
V gene: TRBV9
CDR3 protein: CASSVGTSGRQETQYF

CDR3 length: 16
V gene: TRBV19
CDR3 protein: CASSTGTDHSGNTIYF

CDR3 length: 16
V gene: TRBV11-2
CDR3 protein: CASSRTPAGGQETQYF

CDR3 length: 14
V gene: TRBV6-5
CDR3 protein: CASRLGRDSYGYTF

CDR3 length: 14
V gene: TRBV3-1/TRBV3-2
CDR3 protein: CASSQTKPTGELFF

CDR3 length: 17
V gene: TRBV3-1/TRBV3-2
CDR3 protein: CASSQQRTRGLYNEQFF

CDR3 length: 14
V gene: TRBV19
CDR3 protein: CASKNTGYNQPQHF

CDR3 length: 13
V gene: TRBV5-1
CDR3 protein: CASSPTLVNEQFF

CDR3 length: 14
V gene: TRBV3-1/TRBV3-2
CDR3 protein: CASSETGSWGPQHF

CDR3 length: 11
V gene: TRBV29-1
CDR3 protein: CSVPYQETQYF

CDR3 length: 13
V gene: TRBV5-4
CDR3 protein: CASSLDRGGGYTF

CDR3 length: 14
V gene: TRBV19
CDR3 protein: CASSIDGTVQPQHF

CDR3 length: 11
V gene: TRBV3-1/TRBV3-2
CDR3 protein: CASSQASGYTF

CDR3 length: 16
V gene: TRBV4-1
CDR3 protein: CASSQDITGGRHEQYF

CDR3 length: 15
V gene: TRBV19
CDR3 protein: CASSGTGISNQPQHF

CDR3 length: 15
V gene: TRBV19
CDR3 protein: CASSIRGGRHNEQFF

CDR3 length: 19
V gene: TRBV21-1
CDR3 protein: CASSKNHRGPGRGNTEAFF

CDR3 length: 16
V gene: TRBV7-9
CDR3 protein: CASSPRLAGRIETQYF

CDR3 length: 14
V gene: TRBV5-5
CDR3 protein: CASSFGSLNEKLFF

CDR3 length: 16
V gene: TRBV28
CDR3 protein: CASSFLPGTGTGELFF

CDR3 length: 14
V gene: TRBV14
CDR3 protein: CASSQDRGEGGYTF

CDR3 length: 14
V gene: TRBV5-4
CDR3 protein: CASSFRGPPDTQYF

CDR3 length: 14
V gene: TRBV7-3
CDR3 protein: CASSWGSGRDEQFF